The 22 T cell receptor beta chains below come from one sample, sequenced in a study of blood T cell repertoires in COVID-19. Method: immunoSEQ multiplex PCR; TCRdb's copy keeps in-frame clones and lacks some. The table lists roughly 200,000 clones, 86% of them singletons. The source material was PBMCs or T cells enriched from blood (not recorded which). These receptors came from a man aged 40-50 years with acute COVID-19.

This clone was seen just once. The CDR3 sequence is CASSQPGQGLRYTQYF. The CDR3 nucleotides read TGCGCCAGCAGCCAGCCGGGACAGGGGCTTCGATATACGCAGTATTTT. This chain uses TRBV4-1 with TRBJ2-3, with 10 bases identical to TRBD1. V gave up 3 bases and J gave up 7 bases; unmatched junction bases: 10. The CDR3 is 16 residues long. CDR1 and CDR2 (germline): MGHRA, YSYEKL.

The rearrangement links TRBV28 to TRBJ1-1; D not resolved. Germline V gives CDR1 MDHEN, CDR2 SYDVKM. The CDR3 is 14 amino acids. The V and J ends lost 8 bases and 5 bases respectively, with 18 bases between them. DNA for the CDR3: TGTGCCAGCTCGGTGACATCCTCGAAGACTGAAGCTTTCTTT. Protein: CASSVTSSKTEAFF.

The gene calls are TRBV2 and TRBJ1-4, with D unclear. Germline CDR1 is SNHLY and CDR2 is FYNNEI. This CDR3 region has 13 residues. V was cut by 6 bases and J by 4 bases, with 9 bases left in between. As DNA, the CDR3 is TGTGCCAGCAGGCTATCCGTTAATGAAAAACTGTTTTTT. Its protein is CASRLSVNEKLFF.

The chain couples TRBV23-1 to TRBJ2-7; 12 bases fit TRBD2. TRBV23-1 is an ORF, and what it does is uncertain. This CDR3 has 17 amino acids. The trim removed 6 bases at V and 3 bases at J, leaving 12 bases unmatched. Here the CDR3 DNA reads TGCGCCAGCAGCCCCCGACTAGCGGGAGAAATAAACTACGAGCAGTACTTC. Translation: CASSPRLAGEINYEQYF.

The chain couples TRBV11-2 to TRBJ2-1; 9 bases align to TRBD2. The CDR3 runs to 16 residues. Per germline, CDR1 SGHAT and CDR2 FQNNGV. The V segment lost 6 bases and the J segment 6 bases; nucleotides outside the gene matches: 12. DNA of the CDR3: TGTGCCAGCAGTTTACTAGCGGGTATTCACCCCAATGAGCAGTTCTTC. Protein product: CASSLLAGIHPNEQFF.

The chain links TRBV28 to TRBJ1-2, with 9 bases fitting TRBD1. CDR1 and CDR2 from the germline V gene are MDHEN and SYDVKM. The J segment lost 8 bases and the V segment lost 3 bases, leaving 7 bases of the junction unmatched. CDR3 length equals 14 residues. CDR3 nucleotide sequence: TGTGCCAGCAGTTTCACGACGGGACAGGGAGGCTACACCTTC. Its protein is CASSFTTGQGGYTF.

The rearrangement uses TRBV7-3 and TRBJ2-3; 7 nucleotides line up with TRBD1. The CDR3 is 16 amino acids. The V gene's germline CDR1 is SGHTA and CDR2 FQGTGA. J lost 3 bases, V lost 2 bases, and 8 bases had no gene match. The CDR3 nucleotides read TGTGCCAGCAGCTTACCGACAGGGAGTAGGACAGATACGCAGTATTTT. Its translation is CASSLPTGSRTDTQYF.

J is TRBJ2-1 and V is TRBV3-1 (or the pseudogene TRBV3-2); D remains unclear. CDR3 length equals 12 residues. V was pared by 8 bases and J by 2 bases, with 7 bases between. Per the germline V gene, CDR1 is LGHDT and CDR2 is YNNKEL (reference sequence). The CDR3 DNA is TGTGCCAGCGGTCGGGCCTACAATGAGCAGTTCTTC. It encodes CASGRAYNEQFF.

This chain uses TRBV9 with TRBJ1-2; weak D call: TRBD1 (6 bases). The V gene's germline CDR1 is SGDLS and CDR2 YYNGEE. V was cut by 4 bases and J by 4 bases, with 11 bases left in between. The CDR3 extends over 13 amino acids. The CDR3 protein is CASSSARGYGYTF. The CDR3, as DNA: TGTGCCAGCAGCTCGGCCAGGGGCTATGGCTACACCTTC.

This chain connects TRBV13 to TRBJ2-7; TRBD2 matches 7 bases. Germline trimming cut 0 bases from V and 0 bases from J; bases unmatched to any gene: 5. Germline CDR1 PRHDT, CDR2 FYEKMQ (reference sequence). The CDR3 is made up of 16 amino acids. CDR3 sequence: CASSLGIQRDSYEQYF. The CDR3 nucleotides read TGTGCCAGCAGCTTAGGGATCCAGCGGGACTCCTACGAGCAGTACTTC.

The chain links TRBV19 to TRBJ2-5, with D tentatively TRBD2 (6 bases). There are 13 residues in the CDR3. Germline CDR1 is LNHDA and CDR2 is SQIVND (reference sequence). Trimming pared 5 bases from V and 4 bases from J, leaving 11 bases between. In nucleotides, the CDR3 is TGTGCCAGTAGTGGAGGGGTAATAGAGACCCAGTACTTC. It encodes CASSGGVIETQYF.

The gene calls are TRBV7-3 and TRBJ1-1; 7 nucleotides match TRBD1. This CDR3 is built from 13 residues. Trimming removed 5 bases from V and 10 bases from J; junction bases left unmatched: 10. CDR1 SGHTA and CDR2 FQGTGA come from the germline V gene. The CDR3 here is CASSLGGTAGAFF. The CDR3 nucleotides read TGTGCCAGCAGCCTCGGAGGGACAGCCGGAGCTTTCTTT.

The V call is TRBV5-1, the J call TRBJ1-4, with 8 bases identical to TRBD1. J lost 6 bases, V lost 4 bases, and 2 bases had no gene match. CDR3 length: 13 amino acids. In germline, CDR1 is SGHRS, CDR2 YFSETQ. CDR3 sequence (DNA): TGCGCCAGCAGCGGACAGGGTTATGAAAAACTGTTTTTT. This encodes CASSGQGYEKLFF.

V gene TRBV7-6 combines with J gene TRBJ2-2; weak D call: TRBD1 (6 bases). Germline V gene sequence: CDR1 SGHVS, CDR2 FNYEAQ. CDR3 length: 14 amino acids. The V and J ends lost 3 bases and 3 bases respectively, with 8 bases between them. CDR3: CASSLGQYTGELFF. The CDR3 DNA follows: TGTGCCAGCAGCTTGGGACAATACACCGGGGAGCTGTTTTTT.

The chain recombines TRBV5-1 with TRBJ1-2, with 7 bases lining up with TRBD1. V shed 5 bases, J shed 7 bases, and the junction held 8 bases outside the gene matches. The length of the CDR3 is 13 residues. Looked up from germline, CDR1 is SGHRS and CDR2 is YFSETQ. This chain's CDR3 is CASREGQPGGYTF. The CDR3 DNA reads as TGCGCCAGCAGGGAGGGACAGCCCGGTGGCTACACCTTC.

This chain connects TRBV5-4 to TRBJ2-7, with 8 bases fitting TRBD1. With V trimmed by 4 bases and J by 5 bases, 8 bases remained unmatched. The length of the CDR3 is 14 residues. Germline V lookup: CDR1 SGHNT, CDR2 YYREEE (reference sequence). The chain's CDR3 is CASSDRTGSDEQYF. CDR3 coding DNA: TGTGCCAGCAGCGACAGGACAGGGAGCGACGAGCAGTACTTC.

V gene TRBV6-1 combines with J gene TRBJ2-2; D is unclear. Trimming removed 3 bases at V and 2 bases at J, with 4 bases between. The CDR3 spans 13 residues. In germline, CDR1 is MNHNS, CDR2 SASEGT. CDR3 in DNA: TGTGCCAGCAGTGACCTTAACACCGGGGAGCTGTTTTTT. It encodes CASSDLNTGELFF.

This chain connects TRBV18 to TRBJ2-1, with D maybe TRBD2 (6 bases). The CDR3 runs 16 residues. Trimming took off 3 bases at V and 0 bases at J, with 12 bases between the two ends. The germline V gene encodes CDR1 KGHSH and CDR2 LQKENI. The CDR3 bases are TGTGCCAGCTCACCGGAACTAGCCCGCTCCTACAATGAGCAGTTCTTC. This encodes CASSPELARSYNEQFF.

J is TRBJ1-6 and V is TRBV30; a weak D match, TRBD1 (6 bases). Deletions cut 5 bases from V and 7 bases from J, with 15 bases between. CDR1 and CDR2 from the germline V gene are GTSNPN and SVGIG (reference sequence). This CDR3 contains 14 residues. The CDR3 protein is CAWEQGRANSPLHF. In nucleotides, the CDR3 is TGTGCCTGGGAACAGGGCAGGGCCAATTCACCCCTCCACTTT.

The gene calls are TRBV19 and TRBJ2-7; D is possibly TRBD2 (6 bases). Per germline, CDR1 LNHDA and CDR2 SQIVND (reference sequence). This CDR3 comprises 14 residues. The V end lost 4 bases, the J end lost 3 bases, and 13 bases lay between the germline ends. The CDR3 nucleotides are TGTGCCAGTAGTAATCGCGGGACCCTCTACGAGCAGTACTTC. Translation gives CASSNRGTLYEQYF.

V gene TRBV2 combines with J gene TRBJ2-5; 7 nucleotides match TRBD2. After removal of 5 bases from V and 5 bases from J, the junction contained 8 bases not matched to a gene. CDR1 SNHLY and CDR2 FYNNEI come from the germline V gene. The CDR3 is 14 residues long. CDR3 residues: CASSTSGARETQYF. The CDR3 nucleotides read TGTGCCAGCAGTACCAGCGGGGCCAGGGAGACCCAGTACTTC.

This sequence joins TRBV28 and TRBJ2-7, with D perhaps TRBD1 (5 bases). This CDR3 region has 13 residues. Trimming removed 8 bases at V and 3 bases at J, with 14 bases between. Germline V gene lookup returns CDR1 MDHEN and CDR2 SYDVKM. The CDR3 sequence is CASAGPGNYEQYF. The CDR3 DNA reads as TGTGCCAGCGCCGGCCCAGGGAACTACGAGCAGTACTTC.